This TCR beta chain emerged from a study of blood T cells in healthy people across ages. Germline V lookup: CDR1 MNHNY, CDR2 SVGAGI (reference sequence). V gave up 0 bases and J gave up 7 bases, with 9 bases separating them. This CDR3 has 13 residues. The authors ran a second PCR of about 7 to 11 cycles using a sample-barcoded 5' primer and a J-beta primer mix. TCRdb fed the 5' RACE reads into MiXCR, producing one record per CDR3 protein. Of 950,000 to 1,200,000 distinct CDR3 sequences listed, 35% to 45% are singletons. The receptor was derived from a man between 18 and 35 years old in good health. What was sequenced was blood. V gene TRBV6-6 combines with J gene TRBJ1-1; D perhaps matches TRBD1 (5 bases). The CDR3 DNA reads TGTGCCAGCAGTTACTCGAAGGGGCGTGAAGCTTTCTTT. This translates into CASSYSKGREAFF.